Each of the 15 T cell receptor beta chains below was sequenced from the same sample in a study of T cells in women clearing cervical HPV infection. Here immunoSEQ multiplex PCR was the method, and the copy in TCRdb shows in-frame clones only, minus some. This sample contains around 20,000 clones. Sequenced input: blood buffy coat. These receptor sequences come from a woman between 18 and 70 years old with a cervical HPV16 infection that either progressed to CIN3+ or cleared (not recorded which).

The sequenced CDR3 bases are TGTGCCAGCAGCTTAATGGGCGCTAATTCACCC. It specifies CASSLMGANSP. The CDR3 in full is CASSLMGANSPLHF. J is TRBJ1-6 and V is TRBV7-3, with D hard to call. With the read ending 3 residues before the CDR3 end, the germline J gene is used to fill in that end. The V gene's germline CDR1 is SGHTA and CDR2 FQGTGA. Trimming took 1 base from V and 6 from J, leaving 7 bases between them. CDR3 length: 14 amino acids. Supplemented by reference TRBV7-3 and TRBJ1-6, the full variable domain reads GAGVSQTPSNKVTEKGKYVELRCDPISGHTALYWYRQSLGQGPEFLIYFQGTGAADDSGLPNDRFFAVRPEGSVSTLKIQRTERGDSAVYLCASSLMGANSPLHFGNGTRLTVT.

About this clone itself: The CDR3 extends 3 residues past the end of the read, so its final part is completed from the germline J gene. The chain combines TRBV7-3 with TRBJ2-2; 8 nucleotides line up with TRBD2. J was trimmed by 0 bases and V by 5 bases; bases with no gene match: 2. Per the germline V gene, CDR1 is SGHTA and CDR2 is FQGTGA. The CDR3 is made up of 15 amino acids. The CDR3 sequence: CASSVGGANTGELFF. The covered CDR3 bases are TGTGCCAGCAGCGTCGGGGGGGCGAACACCGGGGAG.

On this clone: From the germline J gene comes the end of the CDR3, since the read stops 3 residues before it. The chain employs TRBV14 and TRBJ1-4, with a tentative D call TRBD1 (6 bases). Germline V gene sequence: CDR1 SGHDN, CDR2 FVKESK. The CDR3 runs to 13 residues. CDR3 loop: CASSHGQFLELFF. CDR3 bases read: TGTGCCAGCAGCCATGGACAGTTCTTGGAA.

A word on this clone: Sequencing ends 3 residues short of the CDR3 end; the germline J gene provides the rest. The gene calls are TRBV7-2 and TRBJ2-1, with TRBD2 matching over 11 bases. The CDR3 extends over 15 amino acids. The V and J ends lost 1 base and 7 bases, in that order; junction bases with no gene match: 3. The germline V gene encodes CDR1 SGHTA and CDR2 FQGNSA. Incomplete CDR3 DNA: TGTGCCAGCAGCTTAGTAGCGGGGGGGCGTAATGAG. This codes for CASSLVAGGRNE. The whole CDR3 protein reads CASSLVAGGRNEQFF.

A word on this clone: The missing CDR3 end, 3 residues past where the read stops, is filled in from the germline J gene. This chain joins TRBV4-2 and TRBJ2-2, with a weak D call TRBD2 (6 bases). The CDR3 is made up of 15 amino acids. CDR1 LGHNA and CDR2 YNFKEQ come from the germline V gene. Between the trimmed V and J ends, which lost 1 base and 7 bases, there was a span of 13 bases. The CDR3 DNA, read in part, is TGTGCCAGCAGCCAAGCACTAGCCTGGAGCGGGGAG. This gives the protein CASSQALAWSGE. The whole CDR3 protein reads CASSQALAWSGELFF.

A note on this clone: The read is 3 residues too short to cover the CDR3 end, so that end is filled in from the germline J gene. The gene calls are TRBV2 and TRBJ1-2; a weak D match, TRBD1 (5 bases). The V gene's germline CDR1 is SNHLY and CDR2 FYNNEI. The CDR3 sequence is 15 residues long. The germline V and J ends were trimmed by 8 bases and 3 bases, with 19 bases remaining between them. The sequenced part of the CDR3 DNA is TGTGCCAGCTACGGTGTAGCGGGGACCCACTATGGC. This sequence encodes CASYGVAGTHYG. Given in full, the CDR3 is CASYGVAGTHYGYTF.

This chain's CDR3 is CASSSSPRGTEAFF. CDR3 bases read: TGTGCCAGTAGTAGCAGCCCAAGGGGCACTGAA. V and J are TRBV19 and TRBJ1-1; D perhaps matches TRBD1 (5 bases). The CDR3 end falls 3 residues outside the read, so it is completed with the germline J gene. Germline lookup yields CDR1 LNHDA and CDR2 SQIVND (reference sequence). The CDR3 is 14 amino acids. Trimming took off 4 bases at V and 4 bases at J, with 13 bases between the two ends. The variable domain in full, completed from reference TRBV19 and TRBJ1-1, reads DGGITQSPKYLFRKEGQNVTLSCEQNLNHDAMYWYRQDPGQGLRLIYYSQIVNDFQKGDIAEGYSVSREKKESFPLTVTSAQKNPTAFYLCASSSSPRGTEAFFGQGTRLTVV.

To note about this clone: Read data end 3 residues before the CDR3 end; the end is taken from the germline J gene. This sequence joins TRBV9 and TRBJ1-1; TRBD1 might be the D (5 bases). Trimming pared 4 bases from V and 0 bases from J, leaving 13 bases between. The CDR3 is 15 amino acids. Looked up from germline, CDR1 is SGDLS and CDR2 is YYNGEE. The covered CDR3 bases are TGTGCCAGCAGCTCCGGGGGAGTCATGAACACTGAA. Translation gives CASSSGGVMNTE. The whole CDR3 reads CASSSGGVMNTEAFF.

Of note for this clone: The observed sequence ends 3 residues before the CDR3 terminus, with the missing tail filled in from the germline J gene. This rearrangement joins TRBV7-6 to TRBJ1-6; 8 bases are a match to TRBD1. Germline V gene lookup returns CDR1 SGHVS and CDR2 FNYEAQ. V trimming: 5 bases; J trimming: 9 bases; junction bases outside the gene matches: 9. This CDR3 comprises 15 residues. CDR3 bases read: TGTGCCAGCAGCACACGACAGGGGACGGGTTCACCC. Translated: CASSTRQGTGSP. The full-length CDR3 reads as CASSTRQGTGSPLHF.

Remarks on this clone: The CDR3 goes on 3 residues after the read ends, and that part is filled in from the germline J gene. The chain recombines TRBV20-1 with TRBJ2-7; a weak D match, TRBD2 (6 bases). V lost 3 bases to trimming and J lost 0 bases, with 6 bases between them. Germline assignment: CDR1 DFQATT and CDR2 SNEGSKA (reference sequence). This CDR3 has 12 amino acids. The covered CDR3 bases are TGCAGTGCTAGCGGGGGCTCCTACGAG. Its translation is CSASGGSYE. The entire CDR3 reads CSASGGSYEQYF.

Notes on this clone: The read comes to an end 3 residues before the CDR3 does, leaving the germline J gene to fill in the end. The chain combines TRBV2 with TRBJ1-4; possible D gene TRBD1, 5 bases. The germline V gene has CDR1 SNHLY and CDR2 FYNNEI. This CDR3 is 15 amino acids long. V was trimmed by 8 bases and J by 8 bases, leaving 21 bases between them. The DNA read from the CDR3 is TGTGCCAGCCAAGTACTGCCCGGGGGGAACGAAAAA. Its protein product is CASQVLPGGNEK. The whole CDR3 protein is CASQVLPGGNEKLFF.

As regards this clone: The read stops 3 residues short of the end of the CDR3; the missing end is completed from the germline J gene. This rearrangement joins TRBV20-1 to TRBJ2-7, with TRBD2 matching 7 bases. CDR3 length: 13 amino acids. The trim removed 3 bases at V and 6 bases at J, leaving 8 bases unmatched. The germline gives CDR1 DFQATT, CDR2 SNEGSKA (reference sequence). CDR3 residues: CSARVAWGGEQYF. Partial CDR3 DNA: TGCAGTGCTAGGGTCGCCTGGGGGGGCGAG.

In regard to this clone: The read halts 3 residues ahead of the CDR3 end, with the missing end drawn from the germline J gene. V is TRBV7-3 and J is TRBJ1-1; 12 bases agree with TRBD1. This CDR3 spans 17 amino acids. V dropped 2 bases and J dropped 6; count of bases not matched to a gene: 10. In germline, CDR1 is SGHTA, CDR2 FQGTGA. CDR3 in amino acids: CASSLAGTGGLLAEAFF. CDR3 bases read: TGTGCCAGCAGCTTAGCCGGGACAGGGGGCTTGTTGGCTGAA.

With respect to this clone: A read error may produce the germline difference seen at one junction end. The CDR3 bases that were read are TGTGCCAGCAGCTTCGGGGGGTACTCTGGAAACACA. Its protein product is CASSFGGYSGNT. The entire CDR3 sequence reads CASSFGGYSGNTIYF. The gene calls are TRBV7-9 and TRBJ1-3, with a weak D call TRBD1 (5 bases). The read halts 3 residues ahead of the CDR3 end, with the missing end drawn from the germline J gene. This CDR3 comprises 15 residues. The V gene's germline CDR1 is SEHNR and CDR2 FQNEAQ (reference sequence).

The CDR3 spells CASSHAGVYNEQFF. The sequenced part of the CDR3 DNA is TGTGCCAGCAGCCACGCGGGGGTCTACAATGAG. The V gene is TRBV14, the J gene TRBJ2-1; 7 bases line up with TRBD2. The read gets to within 3 residues of the CDR3 end, and the germline J gene fills in the rest. The CDR3 is made up of 14 amino acids. V trimming: 3 bases; J trimming: 3 bases; junction bases outside the gene matches: 2. From germline, CDR1 is SGHDN and CDR2 FVKESK.